These 5 T cell receptor beta chains share one sample of origin, sequenced in a study of T-cell memory formation after mild COVID-19. One entry per CDR3 protein, called by TCRdb with MiXCR from the 5' RACE reads. The data show approximately 580,000 distinct CDR3 sequences, about a fifth seen once. Sequenced: PBMCs or a T cell subset sorted from them (not recorded which). All receptors come from an adult woman who had mild COVID-19 (a few samples of this study predate the infection). Cell type and time point are not known.

This clonotype was seen only a few times. The chain uses TRBV7-6 and TRBJ2-5; possibly TRBD1 or TRBD2 for D (5 bases each). The CDR3 totals 16 residues. The germline V gene has CDR1 SGHVS and CDR2 FNYEAQ. Trimming removed 1 base from V and 3 bases from J, with 15 bases in between. The CDR3 nucleotides read TGTGCCAGCAGCTTAGGACTGCCCGGGGCGGAAGAGACCCAGTACTTC. This gives the protein CASSLGLPGAEETQYF.

The genes are TRBV25-1 and TRBJ1-6, with a tentative D call TRBD1 (6 bases). The CDR3 is 17 residues long. Germline CDR1 MGHDK, CDR2 SYGVNS. The V and J ends lost 2 bases and 11 bases respectively, with 22 bases between them. The CDR3 region is CASSETPGDTGVAPLHF. The CDR3 bases are TGTGCCAGCAGTGAAACCCCCGGGGACACCGGTGTTGCACCCCTCCACTTT.

The rearrangement uses TRBV12-3 or TRBV12-4 and TRBJ1-2, with 12 bases fitting TRBD1. V shed 5 bases and J 4 bases; nucleotides not matched to a gene: 8. This CDR3 has 16 amino acids. As DNA, the CDR3 is TGTGCCAGCAGTCCCAAGCGGGACAGGGGGCTCTATGGCTACACCTTC. This gives the protein CASSPKRDRGLYGYTF.

The rearrangement joins TRBV25-1 to TRBJ1-1; D gene unclear. The germline V gene encodes CDR1 MGHDK and CDR2 SYGVNS. Deletions cut 6 bases from V and 2 bases from J, with 13 bases between. The CDR3 length is 14 residues. The CDR3 DNA is TGTGCCAGCAGGCCCCTGGGTTTCAACACTGAAGCTTTCTTT. This sequence encodes CASRPLGFNTEAFF.

CDR3 sequence reads: CASSSSGAQGTQYF. The CDR3 DNA follows: TGTGCCAGCAGCTCTTCAGGGGCGCAGGGGACCCAGTACTTC. V and J are TRBV7-6 and TRBJ2-5; a possible D gene is TRBD1 (6 bases). Germline CDR1 SGHVS, CDR2 FNYEAQ. The CDR3 is made up of 14 amino acids. V was cut by 4 bases and J by 7 bases, with 16 bases left in between.